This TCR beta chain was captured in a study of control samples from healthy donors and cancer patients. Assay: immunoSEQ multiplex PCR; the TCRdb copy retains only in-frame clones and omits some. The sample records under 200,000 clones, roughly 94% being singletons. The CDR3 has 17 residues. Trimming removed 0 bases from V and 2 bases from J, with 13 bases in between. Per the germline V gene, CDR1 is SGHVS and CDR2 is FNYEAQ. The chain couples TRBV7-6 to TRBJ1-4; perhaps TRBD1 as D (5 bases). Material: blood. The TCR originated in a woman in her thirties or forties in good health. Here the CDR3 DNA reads TGTGCCAGCAGCTTAGCGTTGGGGGGGGAGACTAATGAAAAACTGTTTTTT. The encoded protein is CASSLALGGETNEKLFF.